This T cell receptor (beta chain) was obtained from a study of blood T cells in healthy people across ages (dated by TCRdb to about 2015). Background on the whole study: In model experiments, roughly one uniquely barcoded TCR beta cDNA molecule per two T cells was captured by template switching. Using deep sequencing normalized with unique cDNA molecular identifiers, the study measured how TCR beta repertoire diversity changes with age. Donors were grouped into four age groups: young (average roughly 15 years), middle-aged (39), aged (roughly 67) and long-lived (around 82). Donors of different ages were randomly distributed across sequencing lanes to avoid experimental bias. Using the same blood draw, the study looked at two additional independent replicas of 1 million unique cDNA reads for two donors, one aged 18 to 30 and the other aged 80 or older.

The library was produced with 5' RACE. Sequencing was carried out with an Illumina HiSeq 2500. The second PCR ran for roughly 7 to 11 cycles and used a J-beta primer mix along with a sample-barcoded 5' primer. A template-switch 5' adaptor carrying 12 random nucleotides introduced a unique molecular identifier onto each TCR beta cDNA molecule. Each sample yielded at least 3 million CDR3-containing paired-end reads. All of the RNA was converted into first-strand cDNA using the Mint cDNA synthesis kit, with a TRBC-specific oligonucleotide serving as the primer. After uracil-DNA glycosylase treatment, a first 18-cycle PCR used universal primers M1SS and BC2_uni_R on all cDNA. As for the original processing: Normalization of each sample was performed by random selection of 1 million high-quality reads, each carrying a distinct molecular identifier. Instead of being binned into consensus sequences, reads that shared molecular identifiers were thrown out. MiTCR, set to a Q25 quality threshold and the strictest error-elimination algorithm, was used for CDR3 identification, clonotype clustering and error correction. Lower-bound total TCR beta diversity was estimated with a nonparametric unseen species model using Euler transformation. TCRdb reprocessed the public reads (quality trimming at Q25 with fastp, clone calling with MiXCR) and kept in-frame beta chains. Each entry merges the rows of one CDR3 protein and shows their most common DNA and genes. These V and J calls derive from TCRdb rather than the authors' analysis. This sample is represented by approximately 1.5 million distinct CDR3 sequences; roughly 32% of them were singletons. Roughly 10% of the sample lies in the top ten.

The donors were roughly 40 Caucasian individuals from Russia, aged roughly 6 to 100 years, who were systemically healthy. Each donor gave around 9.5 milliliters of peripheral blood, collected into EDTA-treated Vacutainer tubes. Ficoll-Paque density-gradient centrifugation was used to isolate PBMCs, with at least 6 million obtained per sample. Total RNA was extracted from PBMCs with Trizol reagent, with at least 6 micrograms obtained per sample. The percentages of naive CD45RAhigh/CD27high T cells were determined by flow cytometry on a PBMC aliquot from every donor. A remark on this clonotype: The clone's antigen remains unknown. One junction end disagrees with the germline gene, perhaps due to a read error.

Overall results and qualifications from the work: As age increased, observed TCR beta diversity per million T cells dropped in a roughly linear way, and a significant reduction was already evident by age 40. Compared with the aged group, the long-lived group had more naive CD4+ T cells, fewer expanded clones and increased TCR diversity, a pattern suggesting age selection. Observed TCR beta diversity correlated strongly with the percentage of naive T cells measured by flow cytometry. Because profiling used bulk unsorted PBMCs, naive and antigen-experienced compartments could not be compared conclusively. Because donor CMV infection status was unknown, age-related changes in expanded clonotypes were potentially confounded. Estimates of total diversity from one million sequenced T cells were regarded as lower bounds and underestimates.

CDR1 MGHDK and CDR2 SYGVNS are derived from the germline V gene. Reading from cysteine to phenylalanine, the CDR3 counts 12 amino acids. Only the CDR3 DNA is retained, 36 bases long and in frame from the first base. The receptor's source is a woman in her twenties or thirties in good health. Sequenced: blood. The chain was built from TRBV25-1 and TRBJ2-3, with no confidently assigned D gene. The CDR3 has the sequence CACSGSVDTQYF. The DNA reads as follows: TGTGCCTGCAGTGGCTCGGTAGATACGCAGTATTTT.